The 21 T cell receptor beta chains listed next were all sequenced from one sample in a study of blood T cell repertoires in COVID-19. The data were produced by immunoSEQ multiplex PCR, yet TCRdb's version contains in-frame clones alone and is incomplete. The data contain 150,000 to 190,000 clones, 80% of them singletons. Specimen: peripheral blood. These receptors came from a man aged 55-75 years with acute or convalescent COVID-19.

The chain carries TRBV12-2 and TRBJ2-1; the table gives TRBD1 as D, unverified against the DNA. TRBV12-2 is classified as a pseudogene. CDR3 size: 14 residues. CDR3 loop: CASRLALRAYEQFF. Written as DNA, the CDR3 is TGTGCAAGTCGCTTAGCGCTCAGGGCTTATGAGCAGTTCTTC.

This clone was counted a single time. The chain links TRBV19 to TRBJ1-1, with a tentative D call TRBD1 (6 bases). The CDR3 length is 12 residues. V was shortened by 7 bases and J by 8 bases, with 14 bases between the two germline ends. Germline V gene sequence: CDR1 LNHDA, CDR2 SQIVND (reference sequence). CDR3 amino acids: CASNYREGEAFF. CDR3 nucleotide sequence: TGTGCCAGTAACTACAGGGAGGGGGAAGCTTTCTTT.

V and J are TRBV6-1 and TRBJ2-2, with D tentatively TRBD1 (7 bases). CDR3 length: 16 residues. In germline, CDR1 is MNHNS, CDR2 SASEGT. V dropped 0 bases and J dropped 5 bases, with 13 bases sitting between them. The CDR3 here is CASSEAAGGRTGELFF. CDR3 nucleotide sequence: TGTGCCAGCAGTGAAGCGGCAGGGGGGCGGACCGGGGAGCTGTTTTTT.

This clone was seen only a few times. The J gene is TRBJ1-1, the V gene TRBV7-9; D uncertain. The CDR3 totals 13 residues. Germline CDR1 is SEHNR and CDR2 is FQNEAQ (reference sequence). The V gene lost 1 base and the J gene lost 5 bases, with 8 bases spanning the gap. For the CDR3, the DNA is TGTGCCAGCAGCTTAGTTTCTTCGACTGAAGCTTTCTTT. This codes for CASSLVSSTEAFF.

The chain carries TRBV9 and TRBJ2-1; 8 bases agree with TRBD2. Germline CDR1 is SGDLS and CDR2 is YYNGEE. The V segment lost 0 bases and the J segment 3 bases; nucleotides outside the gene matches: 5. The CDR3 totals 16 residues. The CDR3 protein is CASSVGLAGGYNEQFF. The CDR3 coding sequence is TGTGCCAGCAGCGTAGGGCTAGCGGGCGGCTACAATGAGCAGTTCTTC. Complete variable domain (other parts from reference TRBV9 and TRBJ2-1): DSGVTQTPKHLITATGQRVTLRCSPRSGDLSVYWYQQSLDQGLQFLIQYYNGEERAKGNILERFSAQQFPDLHSELNLSSLELGDSALYFCASSVGLAGGYNEQFFGPGTRLTVL.

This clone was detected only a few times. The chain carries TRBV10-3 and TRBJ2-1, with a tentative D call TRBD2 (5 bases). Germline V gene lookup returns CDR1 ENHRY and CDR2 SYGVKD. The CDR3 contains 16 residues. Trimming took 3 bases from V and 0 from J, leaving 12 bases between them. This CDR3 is CAISDLQRSSYNEQFF. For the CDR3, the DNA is TGTGCCATCAGTGACCTACAGCGGAGCTCCTACAATGAGCAGTTCTTC.

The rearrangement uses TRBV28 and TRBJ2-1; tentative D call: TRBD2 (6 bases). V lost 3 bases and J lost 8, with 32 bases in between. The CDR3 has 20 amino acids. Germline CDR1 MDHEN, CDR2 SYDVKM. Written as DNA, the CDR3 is TGTGCCAGCAGTTTGGGCAAAGGATGGCGCGGAGGGGAGATCGTCGATGAGCAGTTCTTC. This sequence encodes CASSLGKGWRGGEIVDEQFF.

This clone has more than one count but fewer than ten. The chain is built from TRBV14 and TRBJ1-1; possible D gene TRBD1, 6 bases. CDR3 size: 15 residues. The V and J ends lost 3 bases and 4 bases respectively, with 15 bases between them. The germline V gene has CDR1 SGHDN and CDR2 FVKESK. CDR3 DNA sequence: TGTGCCAGCAGCCAGATAGGGGGGGCGATCACTGAAGCTTTCTTT. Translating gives CASSQIGGAITEAFF.

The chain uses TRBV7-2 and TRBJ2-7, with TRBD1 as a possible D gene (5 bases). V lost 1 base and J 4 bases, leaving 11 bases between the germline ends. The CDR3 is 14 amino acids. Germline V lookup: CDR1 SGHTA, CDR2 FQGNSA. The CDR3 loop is CASSLDAGPYEQYF. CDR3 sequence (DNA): TGTGCCAGCAGCTTAGACGCAGGGCCATACGAGCAGTACTTC. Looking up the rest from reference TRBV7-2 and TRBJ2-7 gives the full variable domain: GAGVSQSPSNKVTEKGKDVELRCDPISGHTALYWYRQSLGQGLEFLIYFQGNSAPDKSGLPSDRFSAERTGGSVSTLTIQRTQQEDSAVYLCASSLDAGPYEQYFGPGTRLTVT.

The CDR3 region is CANIQDRNSYEQYF. The CDR3 DNA reads as TGCGCCAACATTCAGGACAGGAACTCCTACGAGCAGTACTTC. V gene TRBV5-1 combines with J gene TRBJ2-7; 7 bases match TRBD1. Germline assignment: CDR1 SGHRS and CDR2 YFSETQ. V shed 9 bases and J 0 bases; nucleotides not matched to a gene: 9. The CDR3 covers 14 residues.

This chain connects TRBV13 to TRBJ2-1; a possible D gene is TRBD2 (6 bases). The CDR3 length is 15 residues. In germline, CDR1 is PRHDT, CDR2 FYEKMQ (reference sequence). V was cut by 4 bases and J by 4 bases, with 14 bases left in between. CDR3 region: CASSSPPLAYNEQFF. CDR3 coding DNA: TGTGCCAGCAGCTCCCCCCCTCTAGCGTACAATGAGCAGTTCTTC.

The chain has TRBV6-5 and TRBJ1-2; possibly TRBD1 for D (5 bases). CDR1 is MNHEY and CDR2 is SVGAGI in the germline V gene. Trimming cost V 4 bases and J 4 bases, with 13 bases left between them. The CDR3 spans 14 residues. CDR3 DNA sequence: TGTGCCAGCAGTTGGCGGGGGAGCCCCTATGGCTACACCTTC. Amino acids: CASSWRGSPYGYTF.

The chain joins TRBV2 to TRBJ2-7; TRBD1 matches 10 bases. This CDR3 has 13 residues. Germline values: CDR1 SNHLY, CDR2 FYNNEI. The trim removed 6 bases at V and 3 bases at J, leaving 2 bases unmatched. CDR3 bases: TGTGCCAGCAGCCGGGACAGGGGCTACGAGCAGTACTTC. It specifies CASSRDRGYEQYF.

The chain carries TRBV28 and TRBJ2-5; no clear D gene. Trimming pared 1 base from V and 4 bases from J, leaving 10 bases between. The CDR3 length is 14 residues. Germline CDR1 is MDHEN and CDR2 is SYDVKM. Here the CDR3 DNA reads TGTGCCAGCAGTTTATACCCGGGTGGAGAGACCCAGTACTTC. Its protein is CASSLYPGGETQYF.

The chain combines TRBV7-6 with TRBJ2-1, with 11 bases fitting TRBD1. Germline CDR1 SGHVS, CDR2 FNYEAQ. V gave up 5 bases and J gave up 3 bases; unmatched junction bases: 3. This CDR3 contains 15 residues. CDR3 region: CASSSGTGGYNEQFF. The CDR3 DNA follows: TGTGCCAGCAGCAGCGGGACAGGGGGCTACAATGAGCAGTTCTTC.

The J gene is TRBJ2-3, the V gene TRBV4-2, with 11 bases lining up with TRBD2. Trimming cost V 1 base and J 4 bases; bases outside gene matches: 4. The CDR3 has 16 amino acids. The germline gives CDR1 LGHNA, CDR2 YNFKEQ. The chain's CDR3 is CASSQGTSGGPDTQYF. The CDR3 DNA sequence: TGTGCCAGCAGCCAAGGTACTAGCGGGGGCCCAGATACGCAGTATTTT.

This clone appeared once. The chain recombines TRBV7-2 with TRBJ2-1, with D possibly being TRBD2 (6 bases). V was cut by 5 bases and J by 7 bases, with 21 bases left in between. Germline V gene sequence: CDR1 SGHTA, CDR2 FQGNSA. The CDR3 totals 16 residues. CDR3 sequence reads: CASSQSLLSGQNEQFF. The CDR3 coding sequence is TGTGCCAGCAGCCAATCCCTTCTAAGCGGGCAAAATGAGCAGTTCTTC.

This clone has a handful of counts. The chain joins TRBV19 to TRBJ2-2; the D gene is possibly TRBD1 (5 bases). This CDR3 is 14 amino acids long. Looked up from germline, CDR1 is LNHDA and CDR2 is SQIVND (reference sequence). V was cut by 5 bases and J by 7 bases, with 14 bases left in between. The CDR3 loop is CASSSADIYGELFF. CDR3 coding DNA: TGTGCCAGTAGTTCCGCGGACATTTACGGGGAGCTGTTTTTT.

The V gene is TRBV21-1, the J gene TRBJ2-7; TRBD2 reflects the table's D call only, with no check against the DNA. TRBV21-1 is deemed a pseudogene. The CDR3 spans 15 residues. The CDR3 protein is CASSKGQAESYEQYF. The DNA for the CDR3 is TGTGCCAGCAGCAAAGGTCAAGCGGAGAGCTACGAGCAGTACTTC.

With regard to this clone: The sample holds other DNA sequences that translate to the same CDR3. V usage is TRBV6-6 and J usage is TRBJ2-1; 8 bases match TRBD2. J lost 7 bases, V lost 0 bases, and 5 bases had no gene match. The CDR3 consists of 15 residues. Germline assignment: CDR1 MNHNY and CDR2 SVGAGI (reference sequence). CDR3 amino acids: CASSYSRAGANEQFF. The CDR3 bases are TGTGCCAGCAGTTACTCGCGAGCGGGAGCTAATGAGCAGTTCTTC.

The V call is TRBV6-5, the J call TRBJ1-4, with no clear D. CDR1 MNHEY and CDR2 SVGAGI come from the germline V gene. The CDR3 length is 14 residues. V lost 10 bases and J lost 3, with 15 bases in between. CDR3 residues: CATPRRGPNEKLFF. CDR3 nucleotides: TGTGCCACCCCCCGTCGGGGTCCTAATGAAAAACTGTTTTTT.